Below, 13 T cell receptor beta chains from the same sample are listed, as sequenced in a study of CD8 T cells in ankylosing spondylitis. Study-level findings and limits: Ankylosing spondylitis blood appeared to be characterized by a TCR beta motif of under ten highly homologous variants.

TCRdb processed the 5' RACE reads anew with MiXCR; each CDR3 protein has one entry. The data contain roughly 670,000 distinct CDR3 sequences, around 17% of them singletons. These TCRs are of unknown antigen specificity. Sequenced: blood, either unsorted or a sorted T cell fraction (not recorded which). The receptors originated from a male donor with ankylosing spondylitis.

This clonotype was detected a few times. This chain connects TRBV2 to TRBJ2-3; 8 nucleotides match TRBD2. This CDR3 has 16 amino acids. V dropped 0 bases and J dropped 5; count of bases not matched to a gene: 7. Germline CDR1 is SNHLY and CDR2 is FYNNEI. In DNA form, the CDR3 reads TGTGCCAGCAGTGAAGCGTGGCGGGAGGTCATAGATACGCAGTATTTT. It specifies CASSEAWREVIDTQYF.

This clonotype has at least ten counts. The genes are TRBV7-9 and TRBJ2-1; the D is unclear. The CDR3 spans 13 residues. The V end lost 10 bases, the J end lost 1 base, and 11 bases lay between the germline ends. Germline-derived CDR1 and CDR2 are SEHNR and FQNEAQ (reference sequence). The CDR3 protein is CATRKGSYNEQFF. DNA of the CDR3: TGTGCCACTCGAAAGGGATCCTACAATGAGCAGTTCTTC.

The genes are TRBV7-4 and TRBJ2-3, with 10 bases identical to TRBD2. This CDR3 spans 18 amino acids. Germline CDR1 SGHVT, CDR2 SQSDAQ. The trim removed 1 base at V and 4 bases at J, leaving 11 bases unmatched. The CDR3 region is CASSLEYLAGARADTQYF. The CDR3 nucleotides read TGTGCCAGCAGCTTAGAGTATCTAGCGGGGGCCCGCGCAGATACGCAGTATTTT. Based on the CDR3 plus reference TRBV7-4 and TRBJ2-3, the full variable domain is GAGVSQSPRYKVAKRGRDVALRCDSISGHVTLYWYRQTLGQGSEVLTYSQSDAQRDKSGRPSGRFSAERPERSVSTLKIQRTEQGDSAVYLCASSLEYLAGARADTQYFGPGTRLTVL.

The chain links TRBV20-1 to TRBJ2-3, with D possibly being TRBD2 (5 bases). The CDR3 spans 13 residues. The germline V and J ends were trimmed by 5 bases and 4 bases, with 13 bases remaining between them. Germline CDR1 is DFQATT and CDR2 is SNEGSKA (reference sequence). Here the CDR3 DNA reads TGCAGTGCTTTGGGGAAGGGAGCAGATACGCAGTATTTT. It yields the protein CSALGKGADTQYF.

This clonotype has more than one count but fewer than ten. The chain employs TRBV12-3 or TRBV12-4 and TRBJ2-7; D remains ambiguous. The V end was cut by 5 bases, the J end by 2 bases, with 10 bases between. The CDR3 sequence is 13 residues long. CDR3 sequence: CASSPLTPYEQYF. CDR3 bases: TGTGCCAGCAGTCCCCTGACCCCCTACGAGCAGTACTTC.

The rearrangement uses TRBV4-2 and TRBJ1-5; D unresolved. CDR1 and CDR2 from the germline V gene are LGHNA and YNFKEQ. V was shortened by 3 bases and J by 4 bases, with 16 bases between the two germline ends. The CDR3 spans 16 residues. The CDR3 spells CASSQMDGVGNQPQHF. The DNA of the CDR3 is TGTGCCAGCAGCCAGATGGACGGGGTCGGAAATCAGCCCCAGCATTTT.

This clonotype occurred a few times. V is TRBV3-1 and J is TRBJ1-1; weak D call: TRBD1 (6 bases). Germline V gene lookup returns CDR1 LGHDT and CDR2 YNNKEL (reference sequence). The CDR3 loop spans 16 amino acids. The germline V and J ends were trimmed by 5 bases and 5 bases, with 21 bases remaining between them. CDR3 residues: CASSSWGGGAGTEAFF. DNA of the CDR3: TGTGCCAGCAGCTCCTGGGGCGGGGGCGCCGGGACTGAAGCTTTCTTT.

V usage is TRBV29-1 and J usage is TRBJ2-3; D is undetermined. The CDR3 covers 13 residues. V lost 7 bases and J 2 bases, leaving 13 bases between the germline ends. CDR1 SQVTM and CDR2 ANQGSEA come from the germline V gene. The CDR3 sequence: CSARRMITDTQYF. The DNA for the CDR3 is TGCAGCGCTAGACGGATGATCACAGATACGCAGTATTTT.

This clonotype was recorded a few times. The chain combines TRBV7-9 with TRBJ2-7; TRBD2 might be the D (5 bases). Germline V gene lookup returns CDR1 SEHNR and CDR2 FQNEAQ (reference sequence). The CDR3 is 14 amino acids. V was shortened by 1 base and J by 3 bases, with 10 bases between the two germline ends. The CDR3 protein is CASSLVPGYYEQYF. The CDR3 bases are TGTGCCAGCAGCTTAGTTCCGGGATACTACGAGCAGTACTTC. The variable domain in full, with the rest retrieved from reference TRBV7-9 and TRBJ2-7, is DTGVSQNPRHKITKRGQNVTFRCDPISEHNRLYWYRQTLGQGPEFLTYFQNEAQLEKSRLLSDRFSAERPKGSFSTLEIQRTEQGDSAMYLCASSLVPGYYEQYFGPGTRLTVT.

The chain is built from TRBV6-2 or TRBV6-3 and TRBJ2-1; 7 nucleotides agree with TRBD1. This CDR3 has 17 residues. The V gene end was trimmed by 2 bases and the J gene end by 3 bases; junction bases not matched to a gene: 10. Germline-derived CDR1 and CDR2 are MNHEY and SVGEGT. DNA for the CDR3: TGTGCCAGCAGTTACAACTTCTTACAGGGGAACTACAATGAGCAGTTCTTC. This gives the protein CASSYNFLQGNYNEQFF.

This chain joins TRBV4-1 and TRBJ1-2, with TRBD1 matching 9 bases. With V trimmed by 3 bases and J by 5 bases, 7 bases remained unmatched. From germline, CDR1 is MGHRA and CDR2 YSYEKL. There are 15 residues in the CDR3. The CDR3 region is CASSHVDGTGYGYTF. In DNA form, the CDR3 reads TGCGCCAGCAGCCACGTCGACGGGACAGGGTATGGCTACACCTTC.

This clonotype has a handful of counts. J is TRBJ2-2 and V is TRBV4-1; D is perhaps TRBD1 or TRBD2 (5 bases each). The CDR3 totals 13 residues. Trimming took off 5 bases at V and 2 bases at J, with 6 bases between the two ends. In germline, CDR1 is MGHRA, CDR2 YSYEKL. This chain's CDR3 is CASSGTNTGELFF. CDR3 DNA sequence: TGCGCCAGCAGCGGGACCAACACCGGGGAGCTGTTTTTT.

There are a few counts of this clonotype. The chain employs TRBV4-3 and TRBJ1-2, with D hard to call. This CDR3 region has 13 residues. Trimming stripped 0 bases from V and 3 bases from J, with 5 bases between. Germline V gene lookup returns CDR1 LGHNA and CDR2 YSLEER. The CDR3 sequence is CASSQDADYGYTF. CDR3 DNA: TGCGCCAGCAGCCAAGATGCAGACTATGGCTACACCTTC.